The 30 T cell receptor beta chains below come from one sample, sequenced in a study of metastatic and nonmetastatic thyroid tumors. The entire patient cohort was treatment-naive prior to thyroid surgery. TCRdb re-called clones via MiXCR from the PCR reads. The data show more than 9,000 clones, 25% to 30% seen once. The sequencing input was tumor tissue. The receptor set was obtained from a male donor with papillary thyroid cancer or a benign thyroid nodule (not recorded which). Some clones in this sample may be carry-over from other donors' samples.

This clone came up a few times. This rearrangement joins TRBV6-2 or TRBV6-3 to TRBJ1-2; TRBD1 might be the D (6 bases). Per germline, CDR1 MNHEY and CDR2 SVGEGT. Trimming took 10 bases from V and 7 from J, leaving 19 bases between them. The CDR3 spans 13 residues. In nucleotides, the CDR3 is TGTGCCACCAACCTACGGACAGTGGGTGGCTACACCTTC. Its protein product is CATNLRTVGGYTF.

The chain carries TRBV7-7 and TRBJ2-3, with TRBD2 matching 14 bases. The CDR3 consists of 16 residues. The germline CDR1 and CDR2 sequences are SSHAT and FNYEAQ (reference sequence). The CDR3 loop reads CAISFGTSGSADTQYF. In nucleotides, the CDR3 is TGTGCTATCAGCTTTGGGACTAGCGGGAGTGCAGATACGCAGTATTTT.

This clone turned up a few times. CDR3 coding DNA: TGTGCCAGCAGTTTACCAGTTAGCTCTGGAAACACCATATATTTT. Protein sequence: CASSLPVSSGNTIYF. The chain combines TRBV28 with TRBJ1-3, with D unresolved. The CDR3 has 15 amino acids. Germline CDR1 MDHEN, CDR2 SYDVKM. Trimming pared 2 bases from V and 0 bases from J, leaving 8 bases between. The entire variable domain, with the rest obtained from reference TRBV28 and TRBJ1-3, is as follows: DVKVTQSSRYLVKRTGEKVFLECVQDMDHENMFWYRQDPGLGLRLIYFSYDVKMKEKGDIPEGYSVSREKKERFSLILESASTNQTSMYLCASSLPVSSGNTIYFGEGSWLTVV.

The J gene is TRBJ1-2, the V gene TRBV11-2; 9 positions match TRBD1. J lost 3 bases, V lost 4 bases, and 3 bases had no gene match. This CDR3 is 14 amino acids long. The germline gives CDR1 SGHAT, CDR2 FQNNGV. The CDR3 region has the DNA TGTGCCAGCAGCTATGGACAGGGGTACTATGGCTACACCTTC. Its protein product is CASSYGQGYYGYTF.

By share of the sample, this clone is medium-sized. This sequence joins TRBV10-1 and TRBJ2-3, with D unclear. Looked up from germline, CDR1 is WNHNN and CDR2 is SYGVQD (reference sequence). The CDR3 runs to 13 residues. Trimming left V 5 bases short and J 7 bases short, with 13 bases between. The CDR3 region has the DNA TGCGCCAGCAGTCGAACGGACGTAAATACGCAGTATTTT. Residues: CASSRTDVNTQYF.

The sample holds a few counts of this clone. The rearrangement joins TRBV6-5 to TRBJ2-7; 7 nucleotides agree with TRBD1. The germline V gene has CDR1 MNHEY and CDR2 SVGAGI. The CDR3 length is 12 residues. Trimming cost V 8 bases and J 2 bases; bases outside gene matches: 3. The CDR3 is CASYDRAYEQYF. CDR3 nucleotides: TGTGCCAGCTACGACAGGGCCTACGAGCAGTACTTC.

This sequence joins TRBV3-1 and TRBJ1-2; the D gene is possibly TRBD1 (5 bases). Germline V lookup: CDR1 LGHDT, CDR2 YNNKEL (reference sequence). The CDR3 runs 16 residues. V gave up 0 bases and J gave up 8 bases, with 19 bases separating them. The CDR3 loop reads CASSQDLRDPRGGYTF. In DNA, the CDR3 is TGTGCCAGCAGCCAAGATCTGAGGGACCCGAGGGGCGGCTACACCTTC.

By sample fraction, this clone is medium-sized. The J gene is TRBJ2-2, the V gene TRBV13; 9 bases agree with TRBD1. The CDR3 is 15 amino acids. Unmatched junction bases numbered 6, after V lost 6 bases and J lost 4 bases. The V gene's germline CDR1 is PRHDT and CDR2 FYEKMQ (reference sequence). The DNA of the CDR3 is TGTGCCAGCAGTCGGGGACAGGGCCTCACCGGGGAGCTGTTTTTT. It encodes CASSRGQGLTGELFF.

This chain connects TRBV30 to TRBJ2-1; 7 bases map to TRBD1. The germline CDR1 and CDR2 sequences are GTSNPN and SVGIG (reference sequence). V shed 3 bases, J shed 12 bases, and the junction held 8 bases outside the gene matches. This CDR3 spans 12 amino acids. CDR3 nucleotide sequence: TGTGCCTGGAGCGTGACAGGGAAGGGGCAGTTCTTC. Translated, it gives CAWSVTGKGQFF.

This clone is medium-sized by share. The V call is TRBV11-2, the J call TRBJ2-1; 9 positions match TRBD2. V was clipped by 1 base and J by 6 bases; unmatched bases: 7. Germline loops: CDR1 SGHAT, CDR2 FQNNGV. The CDR3 extends over 16 amino acids. The CDR3 spells CASSLVPGLASNEQFF. CDR3 bases: TGTGCCAGCAGCTTAGTACCGGGACTAGCTAGCAATGAGCAGTTCTTC.

Here the CDR3 reads CASSLERSSTYTQYF. For the CDR3, the DNA is TGTGCCAGCAGCTTAGAAAGGTCTAGTACATATACGCAGTATTTT. This chain uses TRBV7-8 with TRBJ2-3; D remains ambiguous. V was trimmed by 1 base and J by 7 bases, leaving 15 bases between them. The CDR3 is 15 amino acids. Germline V gene data show CDR1 as SGHVS and CDR2 as FQNEAQ.

Note on this clone: A read error may explain this, as a much larger clone is one base away. No DNA is shown, since the ends of the CDR3 on it are uncertain; the CDR3 is the one TCRdb lists. Other DNA sequences within the sample encode an identical CDR3. The rearrangement joins TRBV7-5 to TRBJ2-1; TRBD2 was called by the table and not checked on the DNA. TRBV7-5 is described as a pseudogene. The CDR3 contains 21 residues when both ends are counted. This chain's CDR3 is CTSVPEDWTSGRPSSYNEQFF.

This clone is termed medium-sized. As DNA, the CDR3 is TGCAGTGCTAGAAGGTCAGGGGGGACTGAAGCTTTCTTT. Translation: CSARRSGGTEAFF. The chain links TRBV20-1 to TRBJ1-1; 7 bases map to TRBD1. The germline V gene has CDR1 DFQATT and CDR2 SNEGSKA (reference sequence). This CDR3 is built from 13 residues. V was pared by 2 bases and J by 5 bases, with 5 bases of the junction left unmatched.

This clone was counted a few times. The chain carries TRBV7-2 and TRBJ2-7; D remains unclear. V lost 5 bases and J lost 7, with 9 bases in between. Germline V gene sequence: CDR1 SGHTA, CDR2 FQGNSA. This CDR3 has 11 amino acids. The CDR3 DNA reads as TGTGCCAGCAGCACCTCCCTGGAGCAGTACTTC. This sequence encodes CASSTSLEQYF.

This clone was counted between two and nine times. The chain recombines TRBV12-3 or TRBV12-4 with TRBJ1-6; no reliable D call. With 3 bases removed from V and 10 bases from J, the gap between germline ends came to 7 bases. This CDR3 spans 12 amino acids. The CDR3 DNA reads as TGTGCCAGCAGTTTCGGCAGATCACCCCTCCACTTT. Its protein is CASSFGRSPLHF.

This clone was recorded a few times. The rearrangement links TRBV28 to TRBJ2-3; TRBD1 is a possible D gene (5 bases). V dropped 3 bases and J dropped 4 bases, with 8 bases sitting between them. Germline lookup yields CDR1 MDHEN and CDR2 SYDVKM. The CDR3 spans 13 residues. CDR3 protein: CASSFYRSDTQYF. CDR3 sequence (DNA): TGTGCCAGCAGTTTCTACAGGTCAGATACGCAGTATTTT.

The chain joins TRBV28 to TRBJ2-7, with unresolved D. The germline V gene has CDR1 MDHEN and CDR2 SYDVKM. The CDR3 covers 10 residues. V was pared by 3 bases and J by 5 bases, with 2 bases between. The CDR3 sequence is CASSFDEQYF. The CDR3 bases are TGTGCCAGCAGTTTCGACGAGCAGTACTTC. Looking up the rest from reference TRBV28 and TRBJ2-7 gives the full variable domain: DVKVTQSSRYLVKRTGEKVFLECVQDMDHENMFWYRQDPGLGLRLIYFSYDVKMKEKGDIPEGYSVSREKKERFSLILESASTNQTSMYLCASSFDEQYFGPGTRLTVT.

This clone was observed once. The chain recombines TRBV7-2 with TRBJ1-3, with D uncertain. CDR1 and CDR2 (germline): SGHTA, FQGNSA. CDR3 size: 14 residues. Trimming took 8 bases from V and 2 from J, leaving 13 bases between them. The CDR3 sequence: CASSNTATGNTIYF. Written as DNA, the CDR3 is TGTGCCAGCTCAAATACAGCGACTGGAAACACCATATATTTT. Using reference TRBV7-2 and TRBJ1-3 for the parts outside the CDR3, the full variable domain is GAGVSQSPSNKVTEKGKDVELRCDPISGHTALYWYRQSLGQGLEFLIYFQGNSAPDKSGLPSDRFSAERTGGSVSTLTIQRTQQEDSAVYLCASSNTATGNTIYFGEGSWLTVV.

The chain is built from TRBV28 and TRBJ2-7; 13 bases map to TRBD2. Germline V CDR1 and CDR2: MDHEN, SYDVKM. V was clipped by 5 bases and J by 3 bases; unmatched bases: 4. The CDR3 spans 15 residues. The CDR3 region is CASSPRTSGSYEQYF. Written as DNA, the CDR3 is TGTGCCAGCAGTCCCCGGACTAGCGGGAGCTACGAGCAGTACTTC.

This clone was detected many times. The rearrangement joins TRBV11-2 to TRBJ2-1, with D unresolved. CDR1 is SGHAT, CDR2 FQNNGV, per germline. The CDR3 sequence is 15 residues long. Trimming pared 3 bases from V and 0 bases from J, leaving 9 bases between. The CDR3 reads CASSFGRPSYNEQFF. The CDR3 nucleotides read TGTGCCAGCAGCTTCGGCAGGCCCTCCTACAATGAGCAGTTCTTC.

The chain recombines TRBV19 with TRBJ2-3; the D gene is possibly TRBD2 (5 bases). CDR3 length: 13 amino acids. The V and J ends lost 2 bases and 5 bases respectively, with 8 bases between them. Per germline, CDR1 LNHDA and CDR2 SQIVND (reference sequence). CDR3 residues: CASSISEGDTQYF. In nucleotides, the CDR3 is TGTGCCAGTAGTATATCTGAGGGAGATACGCAGTATTTT.

This clone was counted ten times or more. A much more abundant neighbour one base away suggests this may be a read error. V is TRBV15 and J is TRBJ2-1; TRBD2 matches 9 bases. Germline CDR1 and CDR2: LNHNV and YYDKDF (reference sequence). Trimming at V came to 4 bases and at J to 7 bases, leaving 11 bases not matched to a gene. The CDR3 runs to 16 residues. CDR3 region: CATSKYGLACGNEQFF. The CDR3 nucleotides read TGTGCCACCAGCAAATATGGACTAGCGTGCGGGAATGAGCAGTTCTTC.

The rearrangement uses TRBV27 and TRBJ2-1; 8 bases align to TRBD2. The CDR3 spans 13 residues. Germline CDR1 MNHEY, CDR2 SMNVEV (reference sequence). The junction had 2 bases not matched to a gene; V was cut back by 3 bases and J by 7 bases. The CDR3, as DNA: TGTGCCAGCAGTTTTCAGCGGGGGAATGAGCAGTTCTTC. This sequence encodes CASSFQRGNEQFF.

This clone was seen more than once but under ten times. V usage is TRBV6-1 and J usage is TRBJ1-2; D possibly corresponds to TRBD1 (5 bases). The CDR3 is made up of 16 amino acids. Germline loops: CDR1 MNHNS, CDR2 SASEGT. Between the trimmed V and J ends, which lost 7 bases and 4 bases, there was a span of 22 bases. The CDR3 region has the DNA TGTGCCAGCACCAACGGGGCCAGGGCGGTTTCCTATGGCTACACCTTC. Translating gives CASTNGARAVSYGYTF.

This clone was found a few times. The V and J genes are TRBV28 and TRBJ2-7; 7 nucleotides align to TRBD1. Germline lookup yields CDR1 MDHEN and CDR2 SYDVKM. This CDR3 contains 15 residues. Trimming cost V 5 bases and J 4 bases; bases outside gene matches: 11. DNA for the CDR3: TGTGCCAGCAGTCCTGGTTTCGCACAGGGGTACGAGCAGTACTTC. It specifies CASSPGFAQGYEQYF.

In this sample, this clone is medium-sized. The DNA of the CDR3 is TGTGCCAGCAGTTTTGGTGATCGGGTATTCTACAATGAGCAGTTCTTC. Its protein product is CASSFGDRVFYNEQFF. This chain connects TRBV27 to TRBJ2-1; D is ambiguous. The V end was cut by 3 bases, the J end by 3 bases, with 15 bases between. The CDR3 is made up of 16 amino acids. Germline CDR1 and CDR2: MNHEY and SMNVEV (reference sequence).

By share, this clone counts as medium-sized. V usage is TRBV10-3 and J usage is TRBJ2-7; D is possibly TRBD1 or TRBD2 (5 bases each). Germline V gives CDR1 ENHRY, CDR2 SYGVKD. CDR3 length: 16 amino acids. The V gene lost 0 bases and the J gene lost 5 bases, with 17 bases spanning the gap. The CDR3: CAISESGNRGAHEQYF. In DNA form, the CDR3 reads TGTGCCATCAGTGAGTCGGGTAACCGGGGCGCCCACGAGCAGTACTTC.

This clone turned up a few times. The chain couples TRBV6-2 or TRBV6-3 to TRBJ1-2, with D unresolved. Looked up from germline, CDR1 is MNHEY and CDR2 is SVGEGT. CDR3 length: 14 residues. V lost 1 base to trimming and J lost 4 bases, with 10 bases between them. CDR3 loop: CASSYFGPSYGYTF. CDR3 bases: TGTGCCAGCAGTTACTTCGGACCGTCCTATGGCTACACCTTC.

A note on this clone: An end of the junction differs from the germline gene, which may be a read error. The chain employs TRBV3-1 and TRBJ2-7, with D possibly TRBD1 on 6 matching bases. CDR1 and CDR2 (germline): LGHDT, YNNKEL (reference sequence). CDR3 length: 12 amino acids. Here the CDR3 DNA reads TGTGCCATCAGCCTTACAGGGATCGAGCAGTACTTC. It specifies CAISLTGIEQYF.

The chain carries TRBV10-1 and TRBJ1-2, with 11 bases fitting TRBD1. CDR1 and CDR2 (germline): WNHNN, SYGVQD (reference sequence). V was clipped by 2 bases and J by 6 bases; unmatched bases: 5. This CDR3 comprises 15 residues. CDR3 region: CASSEPGQGEDGYTF. The DNA for the CDR3 is TGCGCCAGCAGTGAGCCGGGACAGGGGGAGGATGGCTACACCTTC.